Listed below are T cell receptor beta chains from one sample, sequenced in a study of cytomegalovirus exposure and HLA in healthy donors. Using immunoSEQ multiplex PCR, the repertoire was profiled, and TCRdb retains in-frame clones only, with some absent. This sample carries hundreds of thousands of clones, around 76% of them seen once, and the ten largest clones take 0.63%. Sequenced input: PBMCs. The receptors stem from a man aged 18-30 years in good health and CMV-seronegative. CDR3s include the opening cysteine and the closing phenylalanine or tryptophan. The D gene is left open where the match is weak. Size tells how often a clone was seen (once, few, many) or the class of an expanded clone, and some rows leave it out.

cdr3_nt cdr3_aa j_call d_call cdr3_length clone_size v_call
TGTGCCAGCAGCGCTTCTTTGAACACTGAAGCTTTCTTT CASSASLNTEAFF TRBJ1-1 - 13 - TRBV9
TGTGCTAGTGGACAGGACACCTACGAGCAGTACTTC CASGQDTYEQYF TRBJ2-7 - 12 - TRBV12-5
TGTGCCAGCAGCTTAAGACAGATGGGGGCCAACGTCCTGACTTTC CASSLRQMGANVLTF TRBJ2-6 - 15 - TRBV7-3
TGTGCCAGCAGCTGGAGGACTAGCGGGACCAACGAGCAGTACTTC CASSWRTSGTNEQYF TRBJ2-7 TRBD2 15 once TRBV7-9
TGTGCCAGTAGTATTAGGGGGACAATCGACTATGGCTACACCTTC CASSIRGTIDYGYTF TRBJ1-2 - 15 - TRBV19
TGTGCCATCAGTGAGTCGGGACAGGGTGATTACACTGAAGCTTTCTTT CAISESGQGDYTEAFF TRBJ1-1 TRBD1 16 - TRBV10-3
TGTGCCGGAGGCCCGGAAGAAGGCTACGAGCAGTACTTC CAGGPEEGYEQYF TRBJ2-7 - 13 - TRBV30
TGTGCCATCAGTGACCAAGGTAGCGGGGCCTACGAGCAGTACTTC CAISDQGSGAYEQYF TRBJ2-7 TRBD2 15 - TRBV10-3
TGTGCCAGCTCCGGGACAGAAAGTCTTATGAACACTGAAGCTTTCTTT CASSGTESLMNTEAFF TRBJ1-1 TRBD1 16 - TRBV2
TGTGCCAGCAGTCCCCAGGGGGCGGTGGCTAGAGAGACCCAGTACTTC CASSPQGAVARETQYF TRBJ2-5 TRBD1 16 - TRBV27